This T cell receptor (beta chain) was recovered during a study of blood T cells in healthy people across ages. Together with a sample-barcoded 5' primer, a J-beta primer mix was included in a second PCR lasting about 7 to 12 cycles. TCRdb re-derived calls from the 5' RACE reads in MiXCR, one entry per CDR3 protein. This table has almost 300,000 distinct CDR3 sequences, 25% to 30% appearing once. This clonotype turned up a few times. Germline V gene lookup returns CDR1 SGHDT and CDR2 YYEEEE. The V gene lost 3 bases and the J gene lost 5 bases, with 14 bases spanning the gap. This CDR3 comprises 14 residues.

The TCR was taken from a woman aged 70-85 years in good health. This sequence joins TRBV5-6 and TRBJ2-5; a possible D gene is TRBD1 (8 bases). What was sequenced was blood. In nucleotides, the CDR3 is TGTGCCAGCAGCTCCTCACAGGGGGGGGAGACCCAGTACTTC. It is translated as CASSSSQGGETQYF.